This TCR beta chain was sequenced during a study of shared T cell receptors in the human thymus. This table comes from immunoSEQ multiplex PCR, and its TCRdb copy is limited to in-frame clones, with some not included. Of 450,000 to 650,000 clones in the sample, 78% were seen once. The same data also contributed to another study, on human thymus T cells. This second study says: Having surgery to correct congenital heart defects, healthy Finnish infants acted as the donors. Surgeons resected thymus tissue during corrective heart surgery.

Sequencing input: thymocytes. This receptor was obtained from a boy younger than two with a congenital heart defect.

The CDR3 DNA reads as TGTGCCAGCAGCTCTACTTGGAGTCGGGGCAATGAGCAGTTCTTC. It is translated as CASSSTWSRGNEQFF. J is TRBJ2-1 and V is TRBV5-6; the D gene is possibly TRBD2 (5 bases). This CDR3 is built from 15 residues. Per germline, CDR1 SGHDT and CDR2 YYEEEE. The V and J ends lost 3 bases and 6 bases respectively, with 16 bases between them. Together with reference TRBV5-6 and TRBJ2-1, the CDR3 gives the full variable domain: DAGVTQSPTHLIKTRGQQVTLRCSPKSGHDTVSWYQQALGQGPQFIFQYYEEEERQRGNFPDRFSGHQFPNYSSELNVNALLLGDSALYLCASSSTWSRGNEQFFGPGTRLTVL.